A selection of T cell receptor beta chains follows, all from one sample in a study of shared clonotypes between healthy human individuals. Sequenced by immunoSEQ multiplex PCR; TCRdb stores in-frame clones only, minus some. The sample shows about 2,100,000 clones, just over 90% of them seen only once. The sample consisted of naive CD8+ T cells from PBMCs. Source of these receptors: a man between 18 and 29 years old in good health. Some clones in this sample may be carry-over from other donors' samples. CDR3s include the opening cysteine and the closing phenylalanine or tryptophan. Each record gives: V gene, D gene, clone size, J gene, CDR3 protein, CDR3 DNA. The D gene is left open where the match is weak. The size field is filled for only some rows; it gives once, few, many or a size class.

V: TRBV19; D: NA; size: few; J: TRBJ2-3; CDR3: CASSISSQTRTDTQYF; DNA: TGTGCCAGTAGTATATCGAGTCAAACCCGCACAGATACGCAGTATTTT
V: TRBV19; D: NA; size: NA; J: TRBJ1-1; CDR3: CASSIIGGNTEAFF; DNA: TGTGCCAGTAGTATCATAGGGGGGAACACTGAAGCTTTCTTT
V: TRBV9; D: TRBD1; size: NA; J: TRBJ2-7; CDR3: CASSLGQGAYEQYF; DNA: TGTGCCAGCAGCCTTGGACAGGGGGCCTACGAGCAGTACTTC
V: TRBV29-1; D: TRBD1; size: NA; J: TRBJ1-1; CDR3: CSGTGMSVGGTEAFF; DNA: TGCAGCGGGACAGGGATGTCGGTCGGAGGGACTGAAGCTTTCTTT
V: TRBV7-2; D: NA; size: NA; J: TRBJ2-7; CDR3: CASSFNIAVIPYEQYF; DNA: TGTGCCAGCAGCTTTAATATAGCAGTTATACCCTACGAGCAGTACTTC
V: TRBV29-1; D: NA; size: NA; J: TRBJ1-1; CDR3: CSVHYKKGRNTEAFF; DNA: TGCAGCGTCCACTATAAGAAGGGGCGGAACACTGAAGCTTTCTTT
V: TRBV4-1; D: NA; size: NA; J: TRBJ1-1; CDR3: CASSQSSRGETEAFF; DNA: TGCGCCAGCAGCCAAAGCAGCAGGGGAGAGACTGAAGCTTTCTTT
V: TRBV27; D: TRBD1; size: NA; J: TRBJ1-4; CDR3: CASSLRTGVYEKLFF; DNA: TGTGCCAGCAGTTTAAGGACAGGGGTATATGAAAAACTGTTTTTT
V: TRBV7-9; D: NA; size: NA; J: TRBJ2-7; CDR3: CASSPWGRNYEQYF; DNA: TGTGCCAGCAGCCCGTGGGGCAGAAACTACGAGCAGTACTTC
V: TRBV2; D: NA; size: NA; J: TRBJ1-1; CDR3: CASSEYGGGMNTEAFF; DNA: TGTGCCAGCAGTGAGTATGGGGGCGGAATGAACACTGAAGCTTTCTTT
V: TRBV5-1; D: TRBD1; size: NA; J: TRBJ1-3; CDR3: CASSRTGRNTIYF; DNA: TGCGCCAGCAGCCGGACAGGGAGAAACACCATATATTTT
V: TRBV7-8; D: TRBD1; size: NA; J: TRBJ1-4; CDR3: CASSFGTGTGEKLFF; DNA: TGTGCCAGCAGCTTTGGGACAGGGACAGGCGAAAAACTGTTTTTT
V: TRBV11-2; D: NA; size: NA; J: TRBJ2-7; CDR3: CASSLVGGDEQYF; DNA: TGTGCCAGCAGCTTAGTAGGCGGAGACGAGCAGTACTTC
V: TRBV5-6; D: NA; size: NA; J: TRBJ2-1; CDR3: CASSPPEGGGNEQFF; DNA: TGTGCCAGCAGCCCCCCTGAGGGGGGAGGGAATGAGCAGTTCTTC
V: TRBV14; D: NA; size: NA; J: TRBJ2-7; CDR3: CASRPGSPGPYEQYF; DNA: TGTGCCAGCAGACCCGGGTCGCCAGGCCCCTACGAGCAGTACTTC
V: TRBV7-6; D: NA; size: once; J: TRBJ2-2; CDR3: CASSNSGSFTGELFF; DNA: TGTGCCAGCAGCAATAGCGGAAGTTTCACCGGGGAGCTGTTTTTT
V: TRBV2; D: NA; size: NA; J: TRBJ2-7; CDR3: CASSEPSLQGEQYF; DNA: TGTGCCAGCAGTGAACCCTCCCTGCAGGGCGAGCAGTACTTC
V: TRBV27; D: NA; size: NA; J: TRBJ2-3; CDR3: CASSQKSFDTQYF; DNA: TGTGCCAGCAGTCAAAAGTCATTTGATACGCAGTATTTT
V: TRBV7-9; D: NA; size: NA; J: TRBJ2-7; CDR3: CASSGPGTLSYEQYF; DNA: TGTGCCAGCAGCGGCCCCGGGACTCTAAGTTACGAGCAGTACTTC
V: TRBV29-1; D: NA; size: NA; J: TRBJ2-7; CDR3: CSVPNGNSYEQYF; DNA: TGCAGCGTTCCCAACGGGAACTCCTACGAGCAGTACTTC